A selection of T cell receptor beta chains follows, all from one sample in a study of beta chain features in type 1 diabetes. Profiled with immunoSEQ multiplex PCR; TCRdb holds only in-frame clones, not every one. This table has 450,000 to 550,000 clones, approximately 31% appearing once. Material for sequencing was naive CD4+ T cells from blood. The receptors were sampled from a man aged 18 to 35 in good health. Both conserved end residues are part of each CDR3. The D gene is left open where the match is weak. Expanded clones get a size class; other rows say once, few or many, or leave the size out.

.,TRBV4-1,TRBJ2-7,TRBD2,TGCGCCAGCAGTCCGCTAGCGGGAGTTGGGAACGAGCAGTACTTC,CASSPLAGVGNEQYF
.,TRBV6-6,TRBJ2-5,.,TGTGCCACTAAGGGGGCGGGAGGTATGGAGACCCAGTACTTC,CATKGAGGMETQYF
few,TRBV29-1,TRBJ2-1,.,TGCAGCGTTGGAAGCTCCTACAATGAGCAGTTCTTC,CSVGSSYNEQFF
.,TRBV29-1,TRBJ2-5,TRBD1,TGCAGCGTCCCCGACAGGGGGCAGGAGACCCAGTACTTC,CSVPDRGQETQYF
.,TRBV4-2,TRBJ2-2,TRBD1,TGTGCCAGCAGCTCAAGGACAGGGGGCGTTGGCGGGGAGCTGTTTTTT,CASSSRTGGVGGELFF
.,TRBV9,TRBJ1-3,.,TGTGCCAGCAGCGTAGGCTATCGCTCTGGAAACACCATATATTTT,CASSVGYRSGNTIYF
.,TRBV7-2,TRBJ2-1,.,TGTGCCAGCAGCTTAGTGGGGATCTCCTACAATGAGCAGTTCTTC,CASSLVGISYNEQFF
.,TRBV30,TRBJ2-4,TRBD1,TGTGCCTGGACCGATCAGGACAGGGAACACATTCAGTACTTC,CAWTDQDREHIQYF
.,TRBV18,TRBJ2-7,TRBD2,TGTGCCAGCTCGACCGACCTCAGCGGGAGGCACGAGCAGTACTTC,CASSTDLSGRHEQYF
few,TRBV29-1,TRBJ2-7,.,TGCAGCGTTGAAGATCGATCCGTCGAGCAGTACTTC,CSVEDRSVEQYF
few,TRBV20-1,TRBJ2-1,.,TGCAGTGCTCCCTTATACAATGAGCAGTTCTTC,CSAPLYNEQFF
few,TRBV29-1,TRBJ2-1,.,TGCAGCGTTGAATTCCGGTTGAGCTCCTACAATGAGCAGTTCTTC,CSVEFRLSSYNEQFF
few,TRBV7-2,TRBJ2-7,TRBD2,TGTGCCAGCAGCTGGGGACTAGCGGGACTCTCCTACGAGCAGTACTTC,CASSWGLAGLSYEQYF
.,TRBV5-4,TRBJ2-1,TRBD2,TGTGCCAGCAGCTTCTCTAGCGGGAGTTCTTATGAGCAGTTCTTC,CASSFSSGSSYEQFF
.,TRBV29-1,TRBJ2-7,TRBD1,TGCAGCGTTCGACAGGGGAGCTCCTACGAGCAGTACTTC,CSVRQGSSYEQYF
.,TRBV15,TRBJ1-5,TRBD1,TGTGCCACCAGCAGCGACAGGGCGAGTCAGCCCCAGCATTTT,CATSSDRASQPQHF
.,TRBV14,TRBJ2-7,TRBD2,TGTGCCAGCAGCCCCAGACTAGCGGGGGAGCAGTACTTC,CASSPRLAGEQYF
few,TRBV27,TRBJ1-1,.,TGTGCCAGCAGTTTAAGGCAGGGGAACGTTTTCTTT,CASSLRQGNVFF
.,TRBV30,TRBJ2-7,TRBD1,TGTGCCTGGAGCCGCAGGGGGATGTACGAGCAGTACTTC,CAWSRRGMYEQYF
.,TRBV5-4,TRBJ2-1,.,TGTGCCAGCAGCTTGGACGCAGGGATGAATGAGCAGTTCTTC,CASSLDAGMNEQFF
.,TRBV29-1,TRBJ2-1,TRBD2,TGCAGCGTTGAAGATGGGAGGGCCCGCTCCTACAATGAGCAGTTCTTC,CSVEDGRARSYNEQFF
once,TRBV2,TRBJ1-5,TRBD1,TGTGCCAGCAGCGGACAGGGGCCTGATCAGCCCCAGCATTTT,CASSGQGPDQPQHF
.,TRBV5-4,TRBJ2-1,.,TGTGCCAGCAGTTTTGACAGGACAAATGAGCAGTTCTTC,CASSFDRTNEQFF
few,TRBV11-2,TRBJ2-1,TRBD2,TGTGCCAGCAGCTTTTCCGGGACTAGCGGATGGAACAATGAGCAGTTCTTC,CASSFSGTSGWNNEQFF
once,TRBV7-6,TRBJ2-7,.,TGTGCCAGCAGCTTAGATGGTCTTGGGTACGAGCAGTACTTC,CASSLDGLGYEQYF
.,TRBV4-2,TRBJ2-3,.,TGTGCCAGCAGCCAAGATAGGAGAGATACGCAGTATTTT,CASSQDRRDTQYF
.,TRBV7-9,TRBJ2-2,.,TGTGCCAGCAGCCGAAGCGGGCACACCGGGGAGCTGTTTTTT,CASSRSGHTGELFF
.,TRBV10-3,TRBJ2-7,TRBD2,TGTGCCATCAGCGCGACTAGCGGGGCACCGTCGGGGGGCGAGCAGTACTTC,CAISATSGAPSGGEQYF
.,TRBV29-1,TRBJ1-2,.,TGCAGCGTTGATCAGGAAGGGACCTTC,CSVDQEGTF
.,TRBV5-1,TRBJ2-4,.,TGCGCCAGCAGCCTCAGAGATACAGCCAAAAACATTCAGTACTTC,CASSLRDTAKNIQYF
few,TRBV30,TRBJ1-1,.,TGTGCCTGGAGTGTTAGACGGAACACTGAAGCTTTCTTT,CAWSVRRNTEAFF
few,TRBV7-2,TRBJ2-5,TRBD1,TGTGCCAGCAGCTTAGTCGTAGGGGGCGGAGAGACCCAGTACTTC,CASSLVVGGGETQYF